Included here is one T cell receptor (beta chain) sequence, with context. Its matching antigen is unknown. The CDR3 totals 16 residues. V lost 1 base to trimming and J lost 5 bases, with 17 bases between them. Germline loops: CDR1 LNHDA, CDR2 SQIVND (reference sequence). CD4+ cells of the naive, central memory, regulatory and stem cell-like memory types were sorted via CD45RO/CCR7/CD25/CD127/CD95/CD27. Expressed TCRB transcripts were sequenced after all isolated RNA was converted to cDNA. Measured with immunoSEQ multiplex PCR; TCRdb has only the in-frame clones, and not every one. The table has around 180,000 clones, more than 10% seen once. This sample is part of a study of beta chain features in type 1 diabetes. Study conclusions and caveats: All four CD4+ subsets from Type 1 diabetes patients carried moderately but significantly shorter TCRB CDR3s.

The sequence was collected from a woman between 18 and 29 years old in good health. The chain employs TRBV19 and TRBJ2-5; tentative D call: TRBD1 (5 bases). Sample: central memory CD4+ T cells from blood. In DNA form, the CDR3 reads TGTGCCAGTAGTATAGCTTCCAGGGTTCCAACCGAGACCCAGTACTTC. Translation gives CASSIASRVPTETQYF.